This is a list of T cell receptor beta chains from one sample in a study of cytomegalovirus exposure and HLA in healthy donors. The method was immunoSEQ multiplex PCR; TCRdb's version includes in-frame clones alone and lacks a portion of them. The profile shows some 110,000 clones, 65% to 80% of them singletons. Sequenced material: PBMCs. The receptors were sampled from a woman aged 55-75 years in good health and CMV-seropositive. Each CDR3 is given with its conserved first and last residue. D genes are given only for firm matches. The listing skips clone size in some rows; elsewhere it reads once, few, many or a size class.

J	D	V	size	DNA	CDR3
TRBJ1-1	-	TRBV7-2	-	TGTGCCAGCAGCTTACGGGTTTCCCTGAACACTGAAGCTTTCTTT	CASSLRVSLNTEAFF
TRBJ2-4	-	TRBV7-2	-	TGTGCCAGCAGCCATGGGGCAGAAAACATTCAGTACTTC	CASSHGAENIQYF
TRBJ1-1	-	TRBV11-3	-	TGTGCCAGCAGCTTTCAGGCGTACACTGAGGCTTTCTTT	CASSFQAYTEAFF
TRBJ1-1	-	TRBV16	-	TGTGCCAGCAGTTCTACCCCTCCCAGGGCCTCTGGCGTAGGGACTGAAGCTTTCTTT	CASSSTPPRASGVGTEAFF
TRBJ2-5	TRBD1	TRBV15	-	TGTGCCACCAGCGGCCCCCGCGACAGGGGATTTTTAAGAGGGAAAGAGACCCAGTACTTC	CATSGPRDRGFLRGKETQYF
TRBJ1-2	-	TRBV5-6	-	TGTGCCAGCAGCGTTGGGCAGGGCAATGGCTACACCTTC	CASSVGQGNGYTF
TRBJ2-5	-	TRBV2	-	TGTGCCAGCAGCCGGGGAGTCACACAAGAGACCCAGTACTTC	CASSRGVTQETQYF
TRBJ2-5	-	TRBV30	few	TGTGCCTGGAGTGTACGAGGCGGGGAGACCCAGTACTTC	CAWSVRGGETQYF
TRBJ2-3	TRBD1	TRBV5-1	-	TGCGCCAGCAGCCGTCCGACCAACAGGGGTGCGACAGATACGCAGTATTTT	CASSRPTNRGATDTQYF
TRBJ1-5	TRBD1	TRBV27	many	TGTGCCAGCAGTTTCAGGGGGCGTAATCAGCCCCAGCATTTT	CASSFRGRNQPQHF
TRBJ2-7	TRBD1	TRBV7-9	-	TGTGCCAGCAGCTTCACACTAACAGGGGCCCACGAGCAGTACTTC	CASSFTLTGAHEQYF
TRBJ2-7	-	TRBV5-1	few	TGCGCCAGCAGCTTGGGACAGGGGAGGGGCGAGCAGTACTTC	CASSLGQGRGEQYF
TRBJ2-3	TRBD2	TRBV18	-	TGTGCCAGCTCATACTTGGCTAGCGGGAGCTCGGGGTATACGCAGTATTTT	CASSYLASGSSGYTQYF
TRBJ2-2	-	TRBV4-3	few	TGCGCCAGCAGCCAAGATCGAGGGGGAAACACCGGGGAGCTGTTTTTT	CASSQDRGGNTGELFF
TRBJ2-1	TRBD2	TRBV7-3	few	TGTGCCAGCAGCTTCCTGTCCCCTAGCGGGAGGGCCTCTGAGCAGTTCTTC	CASSFLSPSGRASEQFF
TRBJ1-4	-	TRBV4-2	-	TGTGCCAGCAGCCCGGACAGAACCCCAACTAATGAAAAACTGTTTTTT	CASSPDRTPTNEKLFF
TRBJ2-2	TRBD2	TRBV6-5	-	TGTGCCAGCAGTCTAGCGGGGGGGCCCCCCGGGGAGCTGTTTTTT	CASSLAGGPPGELFF
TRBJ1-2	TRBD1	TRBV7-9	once	TGTGCCAGCAGCTTAGGAGACAGGGGGCAAGGCTACACCTTC	CASSLGDRGQGYTF
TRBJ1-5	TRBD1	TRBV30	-	TGTGCCTGGAACAGGGGCCAAAATCAGCCCCAGCATTTT	CAWNRGQNQPQHF
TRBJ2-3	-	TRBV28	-	TGTGCCAGCAGCTCGACGGGACATGGGGTGACAGATACGCAGTATTTT	CASSSTGHGVTDTQYF
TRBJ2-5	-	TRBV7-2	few	TGTGCCAGCAGCTTTGATCAGGGGCGAGAGACCCAGTACTTC	CASSFDQGRETQYF
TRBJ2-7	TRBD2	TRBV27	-	TGTGCCAGCAGTTTTAGCGGGGGCGCCTACGAGCAGTACTTC	CASSFSGGAYEQYF
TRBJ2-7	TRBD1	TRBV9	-	TGTGCCAGCAGCTTCCGACAGGGACCCTACGAGCAGTACTTC	CASSFRQGPYEQYF
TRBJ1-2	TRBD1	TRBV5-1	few	TGCGCCAGCAGCTTGGGACAGGGGAACTATGGCTACACCTTC	CASSLGQGNYGYTF
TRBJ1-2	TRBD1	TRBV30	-	TGTGCCTGGAGTGGGCAGGGGGTACGATCAGCTAATGGCTACACCTTC	CAWSGQGVRSANGYTF
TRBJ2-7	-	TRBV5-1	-	TGCGCCAGCAGCGGGCAGCGGGCTCTTCACGAGCAGTACTTC	CASSGQRALHEQYF
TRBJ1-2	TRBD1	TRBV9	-	TGTGCCAGCAGCGTAGGCAGAGGGGGCGTCGATGGCTACACCTTC	CASSVGRGGVDGYTF
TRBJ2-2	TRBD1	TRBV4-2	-	TGTGCCAGCAGCCCGAGGACAGGGGCGGCCACCGGGGAGCTGTTTTTT	CASSPRTGAATGELFF
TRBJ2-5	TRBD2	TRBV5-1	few	TGCGCCAGCAGTCGACTAGCGGGGGCCCAGACCCAGTACTTC	CASSRLAGAQTQYF
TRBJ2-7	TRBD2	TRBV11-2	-	TGTGCCAGCCGTATGGGGAGGGTATCCTACGAGCAGTACTTC	CASRMGRVSYEQYF
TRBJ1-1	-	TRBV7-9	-	TGTGCCAGCAGCTTACGGGGGTTCATGAACACTGAAGCTTTCTTT	CASSLRGFMNTEAFF
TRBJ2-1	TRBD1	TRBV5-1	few	TGCGCCAGCAGCGACACAGGGGATGAGCAGTTCTTC	CASSDTGDEQFF
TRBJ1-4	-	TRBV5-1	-	TGCGCCAGCAGCTTGGCCGGGAGATTAGCAACTAATGAAAAACTGTTTTTT	CASSLAGRLATNEKLFF
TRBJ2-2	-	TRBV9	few	TGTGCCAGCAGCGTAGCTATCACCGGGGAGCTGTTTTTT	CASSVAITGELFF
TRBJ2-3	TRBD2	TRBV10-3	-	TGTGCCATCAGTGAACTAGCGGGGAGCACAGATACGCAGTATTTT	CAISELAGSTDTQYF
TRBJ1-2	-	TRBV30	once	TGTGCCTGGAGCTCGACACAAGTCTATGGCTACACCTTC	CAWSSTQVYGYTF
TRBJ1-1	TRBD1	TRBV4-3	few	TGCGCCAGCAGCCACGACAGGGGGCGGAACACTGAAGCTTTCTTT	CASSHDRGRNTEAFF